This T cell receptor (beta chain) was captured by sequencing in a study of T-cell reconstitution after alpha-beta-depleted transplantation in children. For TCRbeta, the library was prepared with unique molecular identifiers. TCRdb ran MiXCR on the PCR reads and lists one entry per CDR3 protein. The sample comprises around 370,000 distinct CDR3 sequences, 10% of which are singletons, and under 3% rests with the top ten. In its sample, this clonotype was seen many times. Germline V gives CDR1 LGHNA, CDR2 YSLEER. The CDR3 has 15 residues. Trimming shortened V by 0 bases and J by 0 bases, and 6 bases separated the two germline ends.

The genes are TRBV4-3 and TRBJ2-4; D call uncertain. This TCR derives from a human donor who donated a stem cell graft to a child with acute lymphoblastic leukemia. The sample consisted of PBMCs from the stem cell graft donor, taken from the stem cell graft. The CDR3 here is CASSQELSAKNIQYF. In DNA form, the CDR3 reads TGCGCCAGCAGCCAAGAGCTTTCAGCCAAAAACATTCAGTACTTC.